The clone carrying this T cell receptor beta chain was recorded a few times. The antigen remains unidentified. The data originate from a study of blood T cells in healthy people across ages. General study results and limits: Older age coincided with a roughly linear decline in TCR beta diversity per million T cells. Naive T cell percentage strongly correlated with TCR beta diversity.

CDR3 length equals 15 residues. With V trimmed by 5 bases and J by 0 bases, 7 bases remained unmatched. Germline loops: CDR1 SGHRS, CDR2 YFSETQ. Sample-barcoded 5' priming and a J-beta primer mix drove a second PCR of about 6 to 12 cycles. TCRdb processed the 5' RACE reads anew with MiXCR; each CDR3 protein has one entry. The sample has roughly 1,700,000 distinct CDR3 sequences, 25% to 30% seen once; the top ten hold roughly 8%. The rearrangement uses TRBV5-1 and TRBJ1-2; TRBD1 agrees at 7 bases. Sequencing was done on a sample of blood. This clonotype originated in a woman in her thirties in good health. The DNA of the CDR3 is TGCGCCAGCAGTAAAACAGGGGAGGCTAACTATGGCTACACCTTC. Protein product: CASSKTGEANYGYTF.